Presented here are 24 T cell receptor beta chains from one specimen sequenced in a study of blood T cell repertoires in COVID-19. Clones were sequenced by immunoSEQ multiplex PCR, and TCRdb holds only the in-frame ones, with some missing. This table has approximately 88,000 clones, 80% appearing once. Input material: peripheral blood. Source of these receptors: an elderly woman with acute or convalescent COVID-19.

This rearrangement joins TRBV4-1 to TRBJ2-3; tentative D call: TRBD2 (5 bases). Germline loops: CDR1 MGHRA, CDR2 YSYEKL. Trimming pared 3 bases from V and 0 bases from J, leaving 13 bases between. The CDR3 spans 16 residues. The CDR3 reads CASSHPARASTDTQYF. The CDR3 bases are TGCGCCAGCAGCCACCCGGCGCGGGCTAGCACAGATACGCAGTATTTT.

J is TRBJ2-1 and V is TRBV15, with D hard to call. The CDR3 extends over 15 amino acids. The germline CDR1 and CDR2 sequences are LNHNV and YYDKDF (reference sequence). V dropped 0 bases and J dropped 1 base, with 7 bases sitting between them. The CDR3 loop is CATSREVASYNEQFF. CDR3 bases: TGTGCCACCAGCAGAGAGGTGGCATCCTACAATGAGCAGTTCTTC. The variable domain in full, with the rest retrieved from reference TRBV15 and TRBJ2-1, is DAMVIQNPRYQVTQFGKPVTLSCSQTLNHNVMYWYQQKSSQAPKLLFHYYDKDFNNEADTPDNFQSRRPNTSFCFLDIRSPGLGDTAMYLCATSREVASYNEQFFGPGTRLTVL.

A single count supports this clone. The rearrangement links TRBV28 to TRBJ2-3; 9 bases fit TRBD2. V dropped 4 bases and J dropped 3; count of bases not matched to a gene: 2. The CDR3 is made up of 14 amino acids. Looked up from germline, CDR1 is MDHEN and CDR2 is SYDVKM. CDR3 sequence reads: CASSWTSVTDTQYF. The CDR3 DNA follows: TGTGCCAGCAGTTGGACTAGCGTTACAGATACGCAGTATTTT.

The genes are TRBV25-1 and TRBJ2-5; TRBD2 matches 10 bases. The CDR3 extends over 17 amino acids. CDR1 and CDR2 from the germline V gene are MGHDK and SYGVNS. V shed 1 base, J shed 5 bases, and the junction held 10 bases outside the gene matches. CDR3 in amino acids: CASSEFSASGRGETQYF. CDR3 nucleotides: TGTGCCAGCAGTGAATTTTCCGCTAGCGGGAGAGGGGAGACCCAGTACTTC.

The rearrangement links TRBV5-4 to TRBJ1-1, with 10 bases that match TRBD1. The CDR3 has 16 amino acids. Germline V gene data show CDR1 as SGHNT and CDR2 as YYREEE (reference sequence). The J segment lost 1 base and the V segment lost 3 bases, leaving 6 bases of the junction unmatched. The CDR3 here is CASSSRRTGGNTEAFF. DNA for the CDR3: TGTGCCAGCAGCTCCCGGCGGACAGGGGGGAACACTGAAGCTTTCTTT.

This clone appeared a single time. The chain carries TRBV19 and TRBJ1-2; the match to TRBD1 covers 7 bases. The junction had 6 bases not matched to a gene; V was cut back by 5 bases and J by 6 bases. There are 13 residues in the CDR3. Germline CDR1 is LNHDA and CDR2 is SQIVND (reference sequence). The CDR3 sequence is CASSLDRDHGYTF. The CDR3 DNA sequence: TGTGCCAGTAGTCTCGACAGGGACCATGGCTACACCTTC.

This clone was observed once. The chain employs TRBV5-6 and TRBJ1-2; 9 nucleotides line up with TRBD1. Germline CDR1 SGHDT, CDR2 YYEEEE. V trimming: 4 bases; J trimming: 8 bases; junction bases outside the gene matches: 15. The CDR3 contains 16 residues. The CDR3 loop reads CASSRRGTGTVFGYTF. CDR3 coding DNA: TGTGCCAGCAGCCGGAGGGGGACAGGGACAGTTTTCGGCTACACCTTC.

CDR3 DNA: TGTGCCAGCTCACCGAACCAGATTGACAACTCCTACAATGAGCAGTTCTTC. As protein: CASSPNQIDNSYNEQFF. This chain connects TRBV18 to TRBJ2-1, with D uncertain. The CDR3 totals 17 residues. In germline, CDR1 is KGHSH, CDR2 LQKENI. V gave up 3 bases and J gave up 0 bases, with 15 bases separating them.

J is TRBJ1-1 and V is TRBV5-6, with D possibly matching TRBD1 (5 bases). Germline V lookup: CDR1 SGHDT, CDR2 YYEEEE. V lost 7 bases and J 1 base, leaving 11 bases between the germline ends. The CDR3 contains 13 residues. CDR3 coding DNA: TGTGCCAGCGCGACAGTCCCGAACACTGAAGCTTTCTTT. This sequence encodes CASATVPNTEAFF.

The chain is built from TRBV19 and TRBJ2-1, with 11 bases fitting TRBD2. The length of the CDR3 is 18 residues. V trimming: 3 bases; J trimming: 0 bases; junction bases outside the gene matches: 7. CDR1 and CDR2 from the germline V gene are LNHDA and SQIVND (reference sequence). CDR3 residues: CASSILAGGPSSYNEQFF. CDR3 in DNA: TGTGCCAGTAGTATTCTAGCGGGGGGACCTAGCTCCTACAATGAGCAGTTCTTC.

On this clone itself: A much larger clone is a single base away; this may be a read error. CDR3 DNA: TGCGCCAGCAGGTGCCCAGGGAACACCGGGGAGCTGTTTTTT. Its protein product is CASRCPGNTGELFF. The chain links TRBV10-2 to TRBJ2-2; D is undetermined. The CDR3 spans 14 residues. V shed 6 bases and J shed 1 base, with 9 bases lying between them. In germline, CDR1 is WSHSY, CDR2 SAAADI.

CDR3 region: CASSSDRVGPDTQYF. CDR3 nucleotides: TGTGCCAGCAGCTCTGACAGGGTGGGTCCAGATACGCAGTATTTT. The chain joins TRBV11-2 to TRBJ2-3, with 7 bases identical to TRBD1. The germline CDR1 and CDR2 sequences are SGHAT and FQNNGV. The V and J ends lost 4 bases and 4 bases, in that order; junction bases with no gene match: 8. This CDR3 comprises 15 residues.

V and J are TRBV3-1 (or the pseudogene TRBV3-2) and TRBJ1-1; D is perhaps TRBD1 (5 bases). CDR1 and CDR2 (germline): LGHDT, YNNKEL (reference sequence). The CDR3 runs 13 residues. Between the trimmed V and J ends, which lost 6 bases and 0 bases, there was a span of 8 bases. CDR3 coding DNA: TGTGCCAGCAGGGACACTTTGAACACTGAAGCTTTCTTT. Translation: CASRDTLNTEAFF.

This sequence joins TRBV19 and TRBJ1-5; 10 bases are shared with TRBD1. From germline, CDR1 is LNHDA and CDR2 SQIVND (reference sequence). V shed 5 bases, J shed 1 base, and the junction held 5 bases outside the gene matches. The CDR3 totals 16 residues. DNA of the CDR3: TGTGCCAGTAGTCTGAGACAGGGGGCGAGCAATCAGCCCCAGCATTTT. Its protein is CASSLRQGASNQPQHF.

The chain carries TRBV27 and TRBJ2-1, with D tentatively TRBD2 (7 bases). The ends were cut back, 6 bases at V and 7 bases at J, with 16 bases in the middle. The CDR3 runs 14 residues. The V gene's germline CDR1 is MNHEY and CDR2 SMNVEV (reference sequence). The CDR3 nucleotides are TGTGCCAGCAGCACCACGGGGAGGGGGAATGAGCAGTTCTTC. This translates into CASSTTGRGNEQFF.

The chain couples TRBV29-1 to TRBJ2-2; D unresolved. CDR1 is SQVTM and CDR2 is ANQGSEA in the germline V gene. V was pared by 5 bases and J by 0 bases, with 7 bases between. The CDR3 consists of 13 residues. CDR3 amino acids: CSVLRSNTGELFF. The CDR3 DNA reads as TGCAGCGTTTTGCGGTCGAACACCGGGGAGCTGTTTTTT.

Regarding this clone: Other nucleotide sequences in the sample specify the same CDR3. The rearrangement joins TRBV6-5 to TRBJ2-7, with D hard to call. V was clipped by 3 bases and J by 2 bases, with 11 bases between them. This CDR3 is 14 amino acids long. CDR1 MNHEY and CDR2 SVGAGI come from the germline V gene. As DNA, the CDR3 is TGTGCCAGCAGTTATACGGCTGGAGCCTACGAGCAGTACTTC. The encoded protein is CASSYTAGAYEQYF.

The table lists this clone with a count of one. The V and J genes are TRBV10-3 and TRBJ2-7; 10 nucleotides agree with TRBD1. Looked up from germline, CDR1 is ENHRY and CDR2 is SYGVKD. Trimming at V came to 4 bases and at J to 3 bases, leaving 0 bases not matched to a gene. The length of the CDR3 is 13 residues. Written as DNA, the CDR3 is TGTGCCATCAGTGGGACAGGGGGCTACGAGCAGTACTTC. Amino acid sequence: CAISGTGGYEQYF.

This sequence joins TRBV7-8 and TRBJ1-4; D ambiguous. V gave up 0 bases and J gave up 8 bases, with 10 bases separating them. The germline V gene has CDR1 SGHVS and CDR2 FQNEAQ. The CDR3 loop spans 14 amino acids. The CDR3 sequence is CASSLARSREKLFF. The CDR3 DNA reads TGTGCCAGCAGCTTAGCCCGCTCCCGGGAAAAACTGTTTTTT.

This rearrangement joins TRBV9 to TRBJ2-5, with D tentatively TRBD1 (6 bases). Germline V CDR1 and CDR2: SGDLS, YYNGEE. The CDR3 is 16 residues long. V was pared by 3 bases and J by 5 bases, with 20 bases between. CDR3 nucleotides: TGTGCCAGCAGCGCCACAGGGATGGGAAGTTTGGAGACCCAGTACTTC. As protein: CASSATGMGSLETQYF.

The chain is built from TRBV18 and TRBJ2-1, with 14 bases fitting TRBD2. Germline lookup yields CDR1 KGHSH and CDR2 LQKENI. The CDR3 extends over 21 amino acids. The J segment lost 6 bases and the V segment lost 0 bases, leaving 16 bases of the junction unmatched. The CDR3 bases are TGTGCCAGCTCACCACCGGGACTAGCGGGGGTTAACCACAAGAATGGCAATGAGCAGTTCTTC. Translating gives CASSPPGLAGVNHKNGNEQFF.

The CDR3 spells CASSVKPGFATEAFF. Here the CDR3 DNA reads TGTGCCAGCAGCGTCAAGCCAGGGTTCGCCACTGAAGCTTTCTTT. V and J are TRBV9 and TRBJ1-1; tentative D call: TRBD1 (5 bases). Trimming removed 2 bases at V and 4 bases at J, with 15 bases between. Germline lookup yields CDR1 SGDLS and CDR2 YYNGEE. CDR3 size: 15 residues.

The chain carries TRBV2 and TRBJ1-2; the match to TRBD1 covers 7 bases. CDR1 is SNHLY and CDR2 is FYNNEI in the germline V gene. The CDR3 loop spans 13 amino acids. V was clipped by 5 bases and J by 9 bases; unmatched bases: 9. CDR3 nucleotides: TGTGCCAGCAGTCGGCAGGGGGAGTATAGCTACACCTTC. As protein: CASSRQGEYSYTF.

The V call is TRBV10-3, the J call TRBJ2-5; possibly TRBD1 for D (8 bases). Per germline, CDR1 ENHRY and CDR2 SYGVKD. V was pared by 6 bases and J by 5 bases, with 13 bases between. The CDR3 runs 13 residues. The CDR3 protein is CAISGQGGETQYF. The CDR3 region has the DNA TGTGCCATCAGCGGACAGGGAGGGGAGACCCAGTACTTC.